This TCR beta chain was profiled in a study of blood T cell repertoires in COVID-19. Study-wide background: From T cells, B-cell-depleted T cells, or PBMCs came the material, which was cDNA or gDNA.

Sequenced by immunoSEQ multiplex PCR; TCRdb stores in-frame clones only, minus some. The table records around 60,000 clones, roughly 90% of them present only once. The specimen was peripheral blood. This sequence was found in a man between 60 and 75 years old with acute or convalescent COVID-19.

The CDR3 region has the DNA TGTGCCAGTAGTGTTTCGCCGGGACAGGGTTGTCATTTT. Encoded protein: CASSVSPGQGCHF. The chain joins TRBV19 to TRBJ1-5; 9 nucleotides agree with TRBD1. Per germline, CDR1 LNHDA and CDR2 SQIVND (reference sequence). The CDR3 extends over 13 amino acids. The ends lost 5 bases at V and 16 bases at J; junction bases unmatched: 12.